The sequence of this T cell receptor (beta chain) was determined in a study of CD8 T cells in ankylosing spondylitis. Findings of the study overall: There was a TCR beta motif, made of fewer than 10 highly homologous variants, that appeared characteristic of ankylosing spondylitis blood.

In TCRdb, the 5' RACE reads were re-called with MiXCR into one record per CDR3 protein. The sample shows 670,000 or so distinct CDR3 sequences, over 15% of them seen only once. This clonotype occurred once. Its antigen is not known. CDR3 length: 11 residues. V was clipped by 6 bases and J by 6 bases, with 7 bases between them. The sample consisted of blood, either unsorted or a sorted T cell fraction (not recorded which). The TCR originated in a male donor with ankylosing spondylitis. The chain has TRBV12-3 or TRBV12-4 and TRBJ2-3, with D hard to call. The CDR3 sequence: CASRSWDTQYF. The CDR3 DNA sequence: TGTGCCAGCAGATCGTGGGATACGCAGTATTTT.